The 14 T cell receptor beta chains listed next were all sequenced from one sample in a study of vaccination and CD4 T cells after COVID-19. Treatment reported: roughly ten-day PBMC culture with coronavirus spike peptide pools or control peptides (ViraFEST assay). The unexposed donor's CD4+ T cells were collected before the COVID-19 pandemic (2011-2018). The Oncomine TCR Beta short-read assay sequenced DNA from cultured CD4+ T cells. Someone extracted genomic DNA from cultured CD4+ T cells. Using its own MiXCR run on the PCR reads, TCRdb lists one record per CDR3 protein. This sample carries about 7,000 distinct CDR3 sequences, about 35% of them seen once, and the ten largest clones take about a third. No antigen is known for these receptors. The sequenced sample was CD4+ T cells from blood, cultured in vitro. The receptors originated from a human donor in good health.

Of note for this clonotype: At one end the junction does not follow the germline gene, possibly because of a read error. The chain uses TRBV7-6 and TRBJ1-1; D not resolved. This CDR3 is built from 13 residues. The V gene's germline CDR1 is SGHVS and CDR2 FNYEAQ. The chain's CDR3 is CASSFSRNTEAFF. The CDR3 DNA reads as TGTGCTAGCAGCTTCTCCAGAAACACTGAAGCTTTCTTT. Based on the CDR3 plus reference TRBV7-6 and TRBJ1-1, the full variable domain is GAGVSQSPRYKVTKRGQDVALRCDPISGHVSLYWYRQALGQGPEFLTYFNYEAQQDKSGLPNDRFSAERPEGSISTLTIQRTEQRDSAMYRCASSFSRNTEAFFGQGTRLTVV.

This chain links TRBV20-1 with TRBJ2-5; D is perhaps TRBD1 or TRBD2 (5 bases each). Germline CDR1 reads DFQATT; CDR2 reads SNEGSKA (reference sequence). The CDR3 totals 16 residues. Between the trimmed V and J ends, which lost 0 bases and 5 bases, there was a span of 19 bases. DNA of the CDR3: TGCAGTGCTAGAGACCCAGGGACGGGCCGTCCGGAGACCCAGTACTTC. It is translated as CSARDPGTGRPETQYF.

The genes are TRBV7-3 and TRBJ2-3; 12 bases map to TRBD2. This CDR3 has 15 residues. The V gene's germline CDR1 is SGHTA and CDR2 FQGTGA. Unmatched junction bases numbered 6, after V lost 3 bases and J lost 8 bases. CDR3 nucleotide sequence: TGTGCCAGCAGCTTGCTAGCGGGAGGGCCTGGTACGCAGTATTTT. Translated: CASSLLAGGPGTQYF.

The V and J genes are TRBV11-2 and TRBJ2-7; D may be TRBD2 (6 bases). In germline, CDR1 is SGHAT, CDR2 FQNNGV. Deletions cut 3 bases from V and 3 bases from J, with 15 bases between. This CDR3 has 15 amino acids. Here the CDR3 reads CASSFWRGSRYEQYF. The CDR3 DNA is TGTGCCAGCAGCTTTTGGAGGGGATCCCGCTACGAGCAGTACTTC.

The chain uses TRBV20-1 and TRBJ2-3, with 7 nucleotides matching TRBD1. J lost 4 bases, V lost 3 bases, and 7 bases had no gene match. Per the germline V gene, CDR1 is DFQATT and CDR2 is SNEGSKA (reference sequence). This CDR3 is 14 amino acids long. CDR3 region: CSASLAGGADTQYF. As DNA, the CDR3 is TGCAGTGCTAGCTTGGCAGGGGGTGCAGATACGCAGTATTTT.

The chain has TRBV30 and TRBJ1-5; D ambiguous. The CDR3 loop spans 13 amino acids. V lost 1 base to trimming and J lost 1 base, with 5 bases between them. Per germline, CDR1 GTSNPN and CDR2 SVGIG (reference sequence). The CDR3 sequence is CAWSADSNQPQHF. DNA for the CDR3: TGTGCCTGGAGTGCTGACAGCAATCAGCCCCAGCATTTT.

As regards this clonotype: Compared with germline, one end of the junction differs, possibly owing to a read error. This sequence joins TRBV10-3 and TRBJ1-1; 9 bases are shared with TRBD1. Germline CDR1 is ENHRY and CDR2 is SYGVKD. The CDR3 runs 16 residues. In nucleotides, the CDR3 is TGTGCCGTCAGTGGGAAGACAGGGGGGTCGGTCACTGAAGCTTTCTTT. Translated: CAVSGKTGGSVTEAFF.

The chain combines TRBV10-3 with TRBJ2-7, with 9 bases lining up with TRBD2. Losses at the gene ends were 0 bases for V and 4 bases for J; bases not matched to a gene: 7. The CDR3 has 16 residues. Germline V lookup: CDR1 ENHRY, CDR2 SYGVKD. In DNA, the CDR3 is TGTGCCATCAGTGAGTCGGTCGAGCGGGAGGATTACGAGCAGTACTTC. It encodes CAISESVEREDYEQYF.

This chain links TRBV4-3 with TRBJ2-1; 7 positions agree with TRBD2. This CDR3 spans 18 amino acids. After removal of 3 bases from V and 7 bases from J, the junction contained 18 bases not matched to a gene. The germline V gene has CDR1 LGHNA and CDR2 YSLEER. CDR3 sequence reads: CASSHLRPGRTAGNEQFF. The CDR3 nucleotides are TGCGCCAGCAGCCACCTACGCCCCGGGAGGACCGCGGGAAATGAGCAGTTCTTC.

The V gene is TRBV29-1, the J gene TRBJ2-5, with D uncertain. Trimming shortened V by 8 bases and J by 5 bases, and 15 bases separated the two germline ends. The CDR3 has 12 residues. Germline V gene sequence: CDR1 SQVTM, CDR2 ANQGSEA. DNA for the CDR3: TGCAGCCTGGGCCTCGGTGGGGAGACCCAGTACTTC. It codes for CSLGLGGETQYF. Full variable domain (outside the CDR3, taken from reference TRBV29-1 and TRBJ2-5): SAVISQKPSRDICQRGTSLTIQCQVDSQVTMMFWYRQQPGQSLTLIATANQGSEATYESGFVIDKFPISRPNLTFSTLTVSNMSPEDSSIYLCSLGLGGETQYFGPGTRLLVL.

This clonotype was recorded a few times. This chain links TRBV19 with TRBJ1-1; tentative D call: TRBD1 (5 bases). Trimming took 6 bases from V and 1 from J, leaving 6 bases between them. Per the germline V gene, CDR1 is LNHDA and CDR2 is SQIVND (reference sequence). This CDR3 has 12 amino acids. The DNA for the CDR3 is TGTGCCAGTAGGAGGGGGAACACTGAAGCTTTCTTT. Its protein is CASRRGNTEAFF.

V usage is TRBV7-6 and J usage is TRBJ2-2; TRBD1 matches at 8 bases. The CDR3 contains 18 residues. Germline values: CDR1 SGHVS, CDR2 FNYEAQ. The J segment lost 6 bases and the V segment lost 5 bases, leaving 17 bases of the junction unmatched. CDR3 nucleotides: TGTGCCAGCAGCCCAACAGCCCAGGGGGCGAGTTGGGCCGGGGAGCTGTTTTTT. It specifies CASSPTAQGASWAGELFF.

The gene calls are TRBV30 and TRBJ1-6; D unclear. This CDR3 comprises 13 residues. CDR1 and CDR2 from the germline V gene are GTSNPN and SVGIG (reference sequence). V lost 0 bases and J 10 bases, leaving 10 bases between the germline ends. CDR3 DNA sequence: TGTGCCTGGAGTGTTGTCAGTAACTCACCCCTCCACTTT. This sequence encodes CAWSVVSNSPLHF.

J is TRBJ2-1 and V is TRBV20-1, with D uncertain. From germline, CDR1 is DFQATT and CDR2 SNEGSKA (reference sequence). Between the trimmed V and J ends, which lost 0 bases and 5 bases, there was a span of 8 bases. CDR3 size: 13 residues. The CDR3 loop is CSARDQANNEQFF. For the CDR3, the DNA is TGCAGTGCTAGAGATCAGGCTAACAATGAGCAGTTCTTC.